A few counts support the clone carrying this T cell receptor beta chain. As yet, its antigen is unknown. This record belongs to a study of identical twins. The study, taken as a whole, reports: The study reached conclusions through statistical analysis that was cross-sectional, not following the same donors.

The V gene's germline CDR1 is LGHDT and CDR2 YNNKEL (reference sequence). The CDR3 totals 15 residues. After removal of 4 bases from V and 3 bases from J, the junction contained 6 bases not matched to a gene. TCRdb re-called the 5' RACE reads through MiXCR, storing one row per CDR3 protein. The sample lists 1.5 million to 2 million distinct CDR3 sequences; less than 40% were seen once. The chain has TRBV3-1 and TRBJ2-3; the match to TRBD1 covers 8 bases. The clonotype comes from a newborn girl in good health. Sequencing was done on a sample of cord blood. CDR3 in amino acids: CASSRRTGKTDTQYF. The CDR3 DNA follows: TGTGCCAGCAGCCGCCGGACAGGGAAGACAGATACGCAGTATTTT.